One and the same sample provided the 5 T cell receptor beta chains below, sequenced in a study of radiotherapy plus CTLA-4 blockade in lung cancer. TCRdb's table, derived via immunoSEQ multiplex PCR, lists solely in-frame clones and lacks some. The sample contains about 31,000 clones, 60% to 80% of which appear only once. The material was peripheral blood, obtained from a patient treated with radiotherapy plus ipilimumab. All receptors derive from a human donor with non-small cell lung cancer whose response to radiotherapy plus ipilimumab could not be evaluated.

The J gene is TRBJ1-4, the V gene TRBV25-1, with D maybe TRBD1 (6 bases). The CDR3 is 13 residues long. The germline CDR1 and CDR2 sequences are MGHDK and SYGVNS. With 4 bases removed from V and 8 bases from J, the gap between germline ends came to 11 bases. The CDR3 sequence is CASSVTGTEKLFF. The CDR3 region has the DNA TGTGCCAGCAGTGTGACAGGCACCGAAAAACTGTTTTTT.

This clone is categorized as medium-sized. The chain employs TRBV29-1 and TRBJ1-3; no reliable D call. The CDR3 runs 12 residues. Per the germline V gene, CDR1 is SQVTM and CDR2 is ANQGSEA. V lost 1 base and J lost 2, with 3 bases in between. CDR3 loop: CSVEVTGNTIYF. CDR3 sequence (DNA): TGCAGCGTTGAAGTAACTGGAAACACCATATATTTT.

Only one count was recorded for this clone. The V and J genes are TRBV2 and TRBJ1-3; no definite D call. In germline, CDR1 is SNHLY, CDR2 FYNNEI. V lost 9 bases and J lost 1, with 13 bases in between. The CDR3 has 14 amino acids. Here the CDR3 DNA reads TGTGCCAGGACCGTCGGGAGATCTGGAAACACCATATATTTT. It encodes CARTVGRSGNTIYF.

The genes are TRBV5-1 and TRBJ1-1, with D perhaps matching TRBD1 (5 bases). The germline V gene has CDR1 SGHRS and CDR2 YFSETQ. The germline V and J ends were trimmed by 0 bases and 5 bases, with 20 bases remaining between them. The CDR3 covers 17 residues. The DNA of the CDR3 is TGCGCCAGCAGCTTGGAGTCAGGGAAAGGGGTACGGACTGAAGCTTTCTTT. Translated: CASSLESGKGVRTEAFF.

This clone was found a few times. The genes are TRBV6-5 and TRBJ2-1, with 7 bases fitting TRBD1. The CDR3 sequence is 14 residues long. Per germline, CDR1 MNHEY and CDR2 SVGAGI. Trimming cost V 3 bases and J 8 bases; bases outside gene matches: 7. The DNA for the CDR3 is TGTGCCAGCAGTTATGTGGGACAGTTGTATGAGCAGTTCTTC. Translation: CASSYVGQLYEQFF.